Shown below are 20 T cell receptor beta chains from a single sample sequenced in a study of T cell changes during pregnancy in multiple sclerosis. Method: immunoSEQ multiplex PCR; TCRdb's copy keeps in-frame clones and lacks some. The data show about 46,000 clones, 91% seen once. The sequenced sample was CD8+ T cells from peripheral blood mononuclear cells, obtained after pregnancy. These receptors originate from a female donor with multiple sclerosis, enrolled in a pregnancy study.

This clone was seen only once. This chain connects TRBV5-6 to TRBJ2-7; D is possibly TRBD2 (7 bases). V lost 2 bases to trimming and J lost 6 bases, with 12 bases between them. There are 13 residues in the CDR3. Germline CDR1 SGHDT, CDR2 YYEEEE. Written as DNA, the CDR3 is TGTGCCAGCAGCTTTTCCGGGGGGCGCGAGCAGTACTTC. This encodes CASSFSGGREQYF.

The chain links TRBV5-1 to TRBJ1-1; no firm D call. Germline CDR1 and CDR2: SGHRS and YFSETQ. The CDR3 is 16 amino acids. Trimming left V 0 bases short and J 0 bases short, with 12 bases between. CDR3 DNA sequence: TGCGCCAGCAGCTTGGCCTACAGCAACATGAACACTGAAGCTTTCTTT. This sequence encodes CASSLAYSNMNTEAFF.

The V call is TRBV27, the J call TRBJ1-2; maybe TRBD1 (5 bases). Germline-derived CDR1 and CDR2 are MNHEY and SMNVEV (reference sequence). The CDR3 extends over 15 amino acids. V was trimmed by 0 bases and J by 7 bases, leaving 15 bases between them. CDR3: CASSLSAGGAFGYTF. The CDR3, as DNA: TGTGCCAGCAGTTTATCGGCCGGTGGGGCATTTGGCTACACCTTC.

This chain uses TRBV30 with TRBJ2-7; 9 bases align to TRBD2. Trimming at V came to 0 bases and at J to 7 bases, leaving 7 bases not matched to a gene. CDR1 and CDR2 (germline): GTSNPN, SVGIG (reference sequence). This CDR3 is 14 amino acids long. The CDR3 nucleotides are TGTGCCTGGAGTGTACTAGCGGGTGCGGGAGAGCAGTACTTC. Residues: CAWSVLAGAGEQYF. The full variable domain, with the rest looked up from reference TRBV30 and TRBJ2-7, is SQTIHQWPATLVQPVGSPLSLECTVEGTSNPNLYWYRQAAGRGLQLLFYSVGIGQISSEVPQNLSASRPQDRQFILSSKKLLLSDSGFYLCAWSVLAGAGEQYFGPGTRLTVT.

This clone was counted only a few times. The rearrangement uses TRBV4-1 and TRBJ1-6, with D hard to call. The CDR3 totals 14 residues. V lost 0 bases and J lost 11, with 11 bases in between. Germline V gene data show CDR1 as MGHRA and CDR2 as YSYEKL. CDR3 region: CASSQEGTAAPLHF. CDR3 DNA sequence: TGCGCCAGCAGCCAAGAAGGCACAGCAGCACCCCTCCACTTT.

The rearrangement joins TRBV5-1 to TRBJ2-7, with D possibly TRBD2 on 6 matching bases. The CDR3 sequence is 14 residues long. From germline, CDR1 is SGHRS and CDR2 YFSETQ. Trimming took 4 bases from V and 5 from J, leaving 16 bases between them. The CDR3 DNA is TGCGCCAGCAGCGACGGGACTTCTCTCAACGAGCAGTACTTC. Protein product: CASSDGTSLNEQYF.

The chain combines TRBV11-2 with TRBJ1-2; TRBD1 aligns across 7 bases. Germline assignment: CDR1 SGHAT and CDR2 FQNNGV. This CDR3 has 15 amino acids. V lost 1 base to trimming and J lost 4 bases; unmatched junction nucleotides: 6. The CDR3 DNA sequence: TGTGCCAGCAGCTTAGCCTCCCAGGGGGGCTATGGCTACACCTTC. The encoded protein is CASSLASQGGYGYTF.

This chain connects TRBV7-9 to TRBJ1-1; 9 bases align to TRBD1. The V segment lost 4 bases and the J segment 2 bases; nucleotides outside the gene matches: 5. Germline CDR1 SEHNR, CDR2 FQNEAQ (reference sequence). The CDR3 spans 15 residues. The DNA of the CDR3 is TGTGCCAGCAGCTACGGACAGGGGATAAACACTGAAGCTTTCTTT. Protein sequence: CASSYGQGINTEAFF.

The rearrangement links TRBV27 to TRBJ2-7, with 14 bases identical to TRBD2. The CDR3 length is 15 residues. V lost 6 bases, J lost 4 bases, and 5 bases stayed unmatched. From germline, CDR1 is MNHEY and CDR2 SMNVEV (reference sequence). The DNA of the CDR3 is TGTGCCAGCAGAGGGACTAGCGGGAGTACGTACGAGCAGTACTTC. Its translation is CASRGTSGSTYEQYF.

J is TRBJ2-5 and V is TRBV6-4, with D perhaps matching TRBD1 (7 bases). This CDR3 has 14 residues. V gave up 3 bases and J gave up 5 bases, with 13 bases separating them. Germline CDR1 and CDR2: MRHNA and SNTAGT. CDR3 sequence reads: CASSELPGGETQYF. CDR3 nucleotides: TGTGCCAGCAGTGAGCTCCCAGGGGGGGAGACCCAGTACTTC.

J is TRBJ1-2 and V is TRBV19; 8 nucleotides align to TRBD1. Germline V lookup: CDR1 LNHDA, CDR2 SQIVND (reference sequence). The CDR3 has 14 residues. V shed 4 bases, J shed 4 bases, and the junction held 5 bases outside the gene matches. The CDR3 DNA follows: TGTGCCAGTAGTAGACGGGACAGGCCCTATGGCTACACCTTC. This codes for CASSRRDRPYGYTF.

V usage is TRBV7-2 and J usage is TRBJ2-1; 10 positions agree with TRBD2. The germline V gene has CDR1 SGHTA and CDR2 FQGNSA. The CDR3 covers 14 residues. The J segment lost 3 bases and the V segment lost 9 bases, leaving 5 bases of the junction unmatched. The CDR3 coding sequence is TGTGCCAGTTTACTAGCGGGGATCTACAATGAGCAGTTCTTC. This sequence encodes CASLLAGIYNEQFF.

The chain combines TRBV4-3 with TRBJ2-2; 9 bases match TRBD2. Germline V gene sequence: CDR1 LGHNA, CDR2 YSLEER. With 0 bases clipped from V and 0 bases from J, the junction kept 5 bases outside the gene matches. The CDR3 covers 18 residues. The CDR3 coding sequence is TGCGCCAGCAGCCAAGAGCTAGCGGGGTTAACGAACACCGGGGAGCTGTTTTTT. It yields the protein CASSQELAGLTNTGELFF.

This chain uses TRBV25-1 with TRBJ1-3; D gene uncertain. CDR1 is MGHDK and CDR2 is SYGVNS in the germline V gene. Trimming took 1 base from V and 0 from J, leaving 7 bases between them. The CDR3 has 15 amino acids. CDR3 region: CASSEWPNSGNTIYF. The CDR3 coding sequence is TGTGCCAGCAGTGAATGGCCGAACTCTGGAAACACCATATATTTT. Filled out from reference TRBV25-1 and TRBJ1-3, the complete variable domain reads EADIYQTPRYLVIGTGKKITLECSQTMGHDKMYWYQQDPGMELHLIHYSYGVNSTEKGDLSSESTVSRIRTEHFPLTLESARPSHTSQYLCASSEWPNSGNTIYFGEGSWLTVV.

The V call is TRBV5-4, the J call TRBJ2-5; possibly TRBD2 for D (6 bases). V was pared by 2 bases and J by 5 bases, with 25 bases between. This CDR3 contains 18 residues. Per germline, CDR1 SGHNT and CDR2 YYREEE (reference sequence). The chain's CDR3 is CASSFDLNRDFAWETQYF. CDR3 in DNA: TGTGCCAGCAGCTTTGATCTTAACCGGGACTTCGCATGGGAGACCCAGTACTTC.

J is TRBJ1-1 and V is TRBV27; 8 nucleotides match TRBD1. Germline V gene data show CDR1 as MNHEY and CDR2 as SMNVEV (reference sequence). The J segment lost 5 bases and the V segment lost 6 bases, leaving 5 bases of the junction unmatched. CDR3 length: 13 residues. The chain's CDR3 is CASSPDRGTEAFF. In nucleotides, the CDR3 is TGTGCCAGCAGCCCCGACAGGGGTACTGAAGCTTTCTTT.

The V gene is TRBV6-4, the J gene TRBJ2-7, with 10 bases fitting TRBD1. Looked up from germline, CDR1 is MRHNA and CDR2 is SNTAGT. The CDR3 length is 15 residues. The junction had 10 bases not matched to a gene; V was cut back by 6 bases and J by 5 bases. Here the CDR3 DNA reads TGTGCCAGCAGCCGAGGGACAGGGGTGCCGAACGAGCAGTACTTC. As protein: CASSRGTGVPNEQYF.

V usage is TRBV19 and J usage is TRBJ1-4, with D uncertain. The CDR3 consists of 14 residues. V was clipped by 3 bases and J by 8 bases, with 13 bases between them. Per the germline V gene, CDR1 is LNHDA and CDR2 is SQIVND (reference sequence). The chain's CDR3 is CASSISGSDEKLFF. CDR3 in DNA: TGTGCCAGTAGTATTAGCGGTTCAGACGAAAAACTGTTTTTT. Variable domain in full (rest from reference TRBV19 and TRBJ1-4): DGGITQSPKYLFRKEGQNVTLSCEQNLNHDAMYWYRQDPGQGLRLIYYSQIVNDFQKGDIAEGYSVSREKKESFPLTVTSAQKNPTAFYLCASSISGSDEKLFFGSGTQLSVL.

The chain combines TRBV20-1 with TRBJ2-2; TRBD2 aligns across 10 bases. CDR3 length: 11 residues. V gave up 6 bases and J gave up 8 bases; unmatched junction bases: 0. Germline V CDR1 and CDR2: DFQATT, SNEGSKA (reference sequence). CDR3: CSAGLAGELFF. The CDR3 DNA reads TGCAGTGCGGGACTAGCGGGGGAGCTGTTTTTT.

This rearrangement joins TRBV5-3 to TRBJ2-1; D is perhaps TRBD2 (7 bases). TRBV5-3 is labeled an ORF, and its function is uncertain. The CDR3 loop spans 15 amino acids. Trimming shortened V by 4 bases and J by 6 bases, and 17 bases separated the two germline ends. CDR3 coding DNA: TGTGCCAGAAGCCAGACTAGGGGGGGATGCAATGAGCAGTTCTTC. This sequence encodes CARSQTRGGCNEQFF.